These 26 T cell receptor beta chains were all obtained from the same sample, sequenced in a study of identical twins. TCRdb itself ran the 5' RACE reads through MiXCR, one entry per CDR3 protein. The table includes a few hundred thousand distinct CDR3 sequences, approximately 8.3% detected once. These records were also assigned to another study, of yellow fever vaccine responses in identical twins.

Sequenced input: CD8+ T cells sorted from blood. These receptors were taken from a young woman in good health.

The chain uses TRBV3-1 and TRBJ2-7; D perhaps matches TRBD1 (6 bases). The CDR3 is made up of 11 amino acids. From germline, CDR1 is LGHDT and CDR2 YNNKEL (reference sequence). Trimming cost V 5 bases and J 6 bases, with 8 bases left between them. The CDR3 loop reads CASSTGSEQYF. Here the CDR3 DNA reads TGTGCCAGCAGCACAGGGAGCGAGCAGTACTTC.

This clonotype has only a few counts. The chain employs TRBV7-6 and TRBJ2-1, with D possibly being TRBD2 (6 bases). The CDR3 is 13 residues long. Germline V gene lookup returns CDR1 SGHVS and CDR2 FNYEAQ. The V and J ends lost 10 bases and 0 bases respectively, with 10 bases between them. DNA of the CDR3: TGTGCCACCCGGGGGAGCTCCTACAATGAGCAGTTCTTC. This gives the protein CATRGSSYNEQFF.

This clonotype was seen repeatedly, ten times or more. The rearrangement uses TRBV29-1 and TRBJ2-7; 7 nucleotides align to TRBD2. CDR3 length equals 15 residues. Germline V gene data show CDR1 as SQVTM and CDR2 as ANQGSEA. The junction had 9 bases not matched to a gene; V was cut back by 0 bases and J by 4 bases. The CDR3 is CSVEDVQRGRYEQYF. The CDR3 nucleotides are TGCAGCGTTGAAGATGTTCAGCGGGGAAGATACGAGCAGTACTTC.

A word on this clonotype: A clone one base away is much larger, so this may be a read error. This CDR3 is CASSFDGYEQYF. The CDR3 nucleotides are TGCGCCAGCAGCTTCGACGGCTACGAGCAGTACTTC. The V gene is TRBV5-1, the J gene TRBJ2-7; D gene unclear. The length of the CDR3 is 12 residues. Germline CDR1 reads SGHRS; CDR2 reads YFSETQ. The germline V and J ends were trimmed by 2 bases and 3 bases, with 6 bases remaining between them.

Ten or more counts support this clonotype. Written as DNA, the CDR3 is TGTGCCAGCAGCTTATGGTCTAGAAACAATGAGCAGTTCTTC. Translated: CASSLWSRNNEQFF. This chain joins TRBV11-2 and TRBJ2-1; D is unresolved. Germline CDR1 SGHAT, CDR2 FQNNGV. V was trimmed by 2 bases and J by 5 bases, leaving 10 bases between them. The CDR3 totals 14 residues.

The rearrangement uses TRBV10-3 and TRBJ2-1; 7 nucleotides line up with TRBD2. The CDR3 has 13 residues. Germline CDR1 and CDR2: ENHRY and SYGVKD. J was trimmed by 4 bases and V by 7 bases; bases with no gene match: 4. CDR3: CAITSGVYNEQFF. For the CDR3, the DNA is TGTGCCATCACTAGCGGAGTTTACAATGAGCAGTTCTTC.

The rearrangement links TRBV27 to TRBJ1-2; no clear D gene. The CDR3 is 14 amino acids. Germline CDR1 and CDR2: MNHEY and SMNVEV (reference sequence). The V and J ends lost 0 bases and 2 bases respectively, with 7 bases between them. The CDR3, as DNA: TGTGCCAGCAGTTTATCCGACCGGAACTATGGCTACACCTTC. Its translation: CASSLSDRNYGYTF.

This chain joins TRBV7-9 and TRBJ1-1, with D possibly TRBD1 on 6 matching bases. The CDR3 is 13 amino acids. The germline gives CDR1 SEHNR, CDR2 FQNEAQ (reference sequence). The V end lost 3 bases, the J end lost 7 bases, and 12 bases lay between the germline ends. CDR3 sequence: CASSFVDSIEAFF. CDR3 in DNA: TGTGCCAGCAGCTTCGTGGACAGCATTGAAGCTTTCTTT. Full variable domain (remainder filled in from reference TRBV7-9 and TRBJ1-1): DTGVSQNPRHKITKRGQNVTFRCDPISEHNRLYWYRQTLGQGPEFLTYFQNEAQLEKSRLLSDRFSAERPKGSFSTLEIQRTEQGDSAMYLCASSFVDSIEAFFGQGTRLTVV.

This clonotype was seen more than once but under ten times. The chain combines TRBV4-2 with TRBJ2-6; D is ambiguous. CDR3 length: 17 residues. Germline V CDR1 and CDR2: LGHNA, YNFKEQ. V gave up 0 bases and J gave up 4 bases, with 13 bases separating them. CDR3 region: CASSQDASLRGANVLTF. The CDR3 nucleotides are TGTGCCAGCAGCCAAGATGCCTCACTCCGGGGGGCCAACGTCCTGACTTTC.

This clonotype was picked up a small number of times. This sequence joins TRBV11-2 and TRBJ2-1, with TRBD2 as a possible D gene (7 bases). V lost 4 bases and J lost 3, with 25 bases in between. The CDR3 contains 19 residues. The germline V gene has CDR1 SGHAT and CDR2 FQNNGV. The DNA of the CDR3 is TGTGCCAGCAGCTCCACAGGCGCGGGGGCCCATTCCTTCTACAATGAGCAGTTCTTC. The encoded protein is CASSSTGAGAHSFYNEQFF.

Only a few counts were recorded for this clonotype. The chain links TRBV4-3 to TRBJ1-1; 8 bases align to TRBD1. The CDR3 consists of 17 residues. Germline V gene data show CDR1 as LGHNA and CDR2 as YSLEER. The V segment lost 4 bases and the J segment 1 base; nucleotides outside the gene matches: 11. This CDR3 is CASSLSGTGGWNTEAFF. The CDR3 DNA follows: TGCGCCAGCAGCCTATCCGGGACAGGAGGATGGAACACTGAAGCTTTCTTT.

The rearrangement joins TRBV12-3 or TRBV12-4 to TRBJ2-1; 14 positions agree with TRBD2. The J segment lost 5 bases and the V segment lost 11 bases, leaving 20 bases of the junction unmatched. The CDR3 sequence is 19 residues long. CDR3 sequence reads: CACCSSLGGLAGEDNEQFF. The CDR3 DNA reads as TGTGCCTGCTGTTCCTCACTCGGGGGACTAGCGGGAGAAGACAATGAGCAGTTCTTC.

This clonotype was seen a handful of times. J is TRBJ2-7 and V is TRBV7-8, with 9 bases lining up with TRBD2. With V trimmed by 5 bases and J by 0 bases, 8 bases remained unmatched. The CDR3 spans 16 residues. The germline V gene has CDR1 SGHVS and CDR2 FQNEAQ. CDR3: CASSIDLAGNSYEQYF. DNA for the CDR3: TGTGCCAGCAGCATCGACCTAGCGGGGAACTCCTACGAGCAGTACTTC.

This clonotype was seen a few times. The chain has TRBV29-1 and TRBJ2-5; weak D call: TRBD2 (5 bases). Trimming shortened V by 3 bases and J by 2 bases, and 10 bases separated the two germline ends. This CDR3 has 13 residues. Germline V gene data show CDR1 as SQVTM and CDR2 as ANQGSEA. This CDR3 reads CSVEEDLQETQYF. The CDR3 bases are TGCAGCGTTGAGGAGGACCTTCAAGAGACCCAGTACTTC.

This clonotype was seen only a few times. This chain uses TRBV4-3 with TRBJ1-1; D ambiguous. CDR3 length: 16 amino acids. Trimming took off 0 bases at V and 2 bases at J, with 13 bases between the two ends. Germline CDR1 LGHNA, CDR2 YSLEER. The CDR3 protein is CASSQDRGQVNTEAFF. The DNA of the CDR3 is TGCGCCAGCAGCCAAGATCGCGGGCAGGTAAACACTGAAGCTTTCTTT.

The chain uses TRBV4-3 and TRBJ2-1; the D is unclear. CDR3 length: 13 residues. Trimming cost V 0 bases and J 6 bases, with 6 bases left between them. Per the germline V gene, CDR1 is LGHNA and CDR2 is YSLEER. DNA for the CDR3: TGCGCCAGCAGCCAAGATGCGGTCAATGAGCAGTTCTTC. Amino acid sequence: CASSQDAVNEQFF.

The chain uses TRBV4-1 and TRBJ2-3; 10 positions agree with TRBD2. Germline V lookup: CDR1 MGHRA, CDR2 YSYEKL. The CDR3 sequence is 16 residues long. V lost 0 bases to trimming and J lost 3 bases; unmatched junction nucleotides: 3. This CDR3 reads CASSQEGLALTDTQYF. CDR3 bases: TGCGCCAGCAGCCAAGAGGGACTAGCGTTGACAGATACGCAGTATTTT.

This chain uses TRBV10-3 with TRBJ2-7; TRBD2 matches at 14 bases. The V gene's germline CDR1 is ENHRY and CDR2 SYGVKD. There are 19 residues in the CDR3. V was clipped by 2 bases and J by 3 bases; unmatched bases: 12. CDR3 coding DNA: TGTGCCATCAGTGAGCTAATGGGGACTAGCGGGGGTCCGTACTACGAGCAGTACTTC. It codes for CAISELMGTSGGPYYEQYF.

This clonotype was counted a few times. The chain combines TRBV24-1 with TRBJ2-5, with D perhaps assigned TRBD1 or TRBD2 (5 bases each). The CDR3 has 14 residues. The V gene's germline CDR1 is KGHDR and CDR2 SFDVKD. V was pared by 7 bases and J by 4 bases, with 15 bases between. The CDR3 is CATSRRGVGETQYF. CDR3 nucleotides: TGTGCCACCAGCCGCCGGGGCGTCGGAGAGACCCAGTACTTC.

The rearrangement links TRBV18 to TRBJ2-7; TRBD2 matches 12 bases. Germline lookup yields CDR1 KGHSH and CDR2 LQKENI. The length of the CDR3 is 18 residues. J was trimmed by 4 bases and V by 2 bases; bases with no gene match: 12. The CDR3: CASSPFGLAGPMTYEQYF. As DNA, the CDR3 is TGTGCCAGCTCACCATTTGGACTAGCGGGACCAATGACATACGAGCAGTACTTC.

Many counts were recorded for this clonotype. The V call is TRBV20-1, the J call TRBJ2-2; D is ambiguous. The CDR3 extends over 13 amino acids. Trimming removed 1 base from V and 3 bases from J, with 6 bases in between. Germline V lookup: CDR1 DFQATT, CDR2 SNEGSKA (reference sequence). The DNA of the CDR3 is TGCAGTGCTAGAGGAAGCCACACCGGGGAGCTGTTTTTT. This codes for CSARGSHTGELFF.

This clonotype showed up just a few times. This chain links TRBV29-1 with TRBJ2-3; 8 nucleotides line up with TRBD1. The V gene end was trimmed by 8 bases and the J gene end by 3 bases; junction bases not matched to a gene: 7. The CDR3 covers 13 residues. Germline V gene lookup returns CDR1 SQVTM and CDR2 ANQGSEA. CDR3 residues: CSLRTGLTDTQYF. CDR3 DNA: TGCAGCCTTAGGACAGGGTTGACAGATACGCAGTATTTT.

This clonotype has ten or more counts. The V and J genes are TRBV5-1 and TRBJ2-7; weak D call: TRBD1 (6 bases). Looked up from germline, CDR1 is SGHRS and CDR2 is YFSETQ. V was pared by 9 bases and J by 2 bases, with 33 bases between. This CDR3 has 19 amino acids. The CDR3 DNA reads as TGCGCCACCAATGATTCGACAATCCCCGGGACAAAGATACCCTACGAGCAGTACTTC. It specifies CATNDSTIPGTKIPYEQYF.

This rearrangement joins TRBV15 to TRBJ2-1; D gene uncertain. The CDR3 has 15 amino acids. V gave up 3 bases and J gave up 3 bases, with 12 bases separating them. CDR1 is LNHNV and CDR2 is YYDKDF in the germline V gene (reference sequence). In DNA, the CDR3 is TGTGCCACCAGCAGGGTCCTAACGAGCTACAATGAGCAGTTCTTC. This translates into CATSRVLTSYNEQFF.

This clonotype was seen many times. This chain connects TRBV4-1 to TRBJ2-7, with 7 bases fitting TRBD1. Germline CDR1 MGHRA, CDR2 YSYEKL. The CDR3 extends over 15 amino acids. Trimming removed 0 bases from V and 4 bases from J; junction bases left unmatched: 6. DNA of the CDR3: TGCGCCAGCAGCCAAGATAGGAGACAGGGTTACGAGCAGTACTTC. Residues: CASSQDRRQGYEQYF.

In this sample, this clonotype turned up a few times. V usage is TRBV3-1 and J usage is TRBJ2-5; 10 nucleotides align to TRBD2. CDR1 LGHDT and CDR2 YNNKEL come from the germline V gene (reference sequence). The V and J ends lost 6 bases and 2 bases, in that order; junction bases with no gene match: 12. The length of the CDR3 is 17 residues. The CDR3 DNA sequence: TGTGCCAGCAGGCCAGAAGCTAGCGGGGGACCACAAGAGACCCAGTACTTC. It yields the protein CASRPEASGGPQETQYF.